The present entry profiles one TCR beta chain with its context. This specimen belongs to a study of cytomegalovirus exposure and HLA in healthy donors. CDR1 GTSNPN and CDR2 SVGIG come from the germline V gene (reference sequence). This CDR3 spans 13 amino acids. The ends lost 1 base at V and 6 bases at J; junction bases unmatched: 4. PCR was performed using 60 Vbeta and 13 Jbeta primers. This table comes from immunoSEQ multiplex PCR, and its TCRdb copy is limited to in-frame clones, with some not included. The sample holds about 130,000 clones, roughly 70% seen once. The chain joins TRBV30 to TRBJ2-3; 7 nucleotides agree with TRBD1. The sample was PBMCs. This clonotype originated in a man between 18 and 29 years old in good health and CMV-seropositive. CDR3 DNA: TGTGCCTGGAGTGGGGGACAGTTTGATACGCAGTATTTT. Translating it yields CAWSGGQFDTQYF.